This T cell receptor (beta chain) came from a study of cytomegalovirus exposure and HLA in healthy donors. This CDR3 contains 14 residues. Germline V lookup: CDR1 MGHRA, CDR2 YSYEKL. V dropped 4 bases and J dropped 5; count of bases not matched to a gene: 5. The study ran its PCR with 60 Vbeta and 13 Jbeta primers. Generated by immunoSEQ multiplex PCR, the TCRdb table keeps only in-frame clones and is missing some. Among about 200,000 clones, over 75% were seen once, and the ten largest hold 0.2% to 0.25%. General observations from the study: Trimming of TCR beta V- and J-genes showed a link, identified in a later analysis, to a missense DCLRE1C variant. Altogether, some 160 TCR beta chains were recorded as cytomegalovirus-associated. It was reportedly the case that the classifier diagnosed cytomegalovirus status with high specificity and sensitivity. About 90% or about 30% of the time was how often most TCR beta V segments were productive, according to an earlier analysis.

Points on this clone: Antigen specificity is unknown.

This TCR was sampled from a girl aged 2 to 9 in good health and CMV-seronegative. The chain couples TRBV4-1 to TRBJ2-3, with TRBD2 matching 8 bases. Sequenced input: PBMCs. CDR3 loop: CASSLGRGEDTQYF. CDR3 nucleotides: TGCGCCAGCAGCCTGGGGCGGGGGGAAGATACGCAGTATTTT.